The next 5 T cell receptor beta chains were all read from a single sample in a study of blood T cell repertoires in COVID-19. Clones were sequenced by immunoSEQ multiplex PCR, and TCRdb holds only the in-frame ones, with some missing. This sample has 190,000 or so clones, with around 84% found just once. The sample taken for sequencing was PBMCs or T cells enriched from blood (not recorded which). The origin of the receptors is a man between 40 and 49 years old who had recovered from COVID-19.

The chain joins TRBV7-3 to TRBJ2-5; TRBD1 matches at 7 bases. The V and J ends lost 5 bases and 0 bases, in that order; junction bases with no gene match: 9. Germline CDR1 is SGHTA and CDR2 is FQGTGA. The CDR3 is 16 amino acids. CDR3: CASSPIGTAHQETQYF. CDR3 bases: TGTGCCAGCAGCCCCATAGGGACAGCCCACCAAGAGACCCAGTACTTC. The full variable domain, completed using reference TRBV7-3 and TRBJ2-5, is GAGVSQTPSNKVTEKGKYVELRCDPISGHTALYWYRQSLGQGPEFLIYFQGTGAADDSGLPNDRFFAVRPEGSVSTLKIQRTERGDSAVYLCASSPIGTAHQETQYFGPGTRLLVL.

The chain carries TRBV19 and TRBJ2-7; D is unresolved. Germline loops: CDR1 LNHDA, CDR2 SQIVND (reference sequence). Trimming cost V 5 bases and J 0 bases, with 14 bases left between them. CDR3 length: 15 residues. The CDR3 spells CASSPAHKSSYEQYF. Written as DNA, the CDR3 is TGTGCCAGTAGTCCAGCGCACAAAAGCTCCTACGAGCAGTACTTC. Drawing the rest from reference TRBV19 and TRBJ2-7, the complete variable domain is DGGITQSPKYLFRKEGQNVTLSCEQNLNHDAMYWYRQDPGQGLRLIYYSQIVNDFQKGDIAEGYSVSREKKESFPLTVTSAQKNPTAFYLCASSPAHKSSYEQYFGPGTRLTVT.

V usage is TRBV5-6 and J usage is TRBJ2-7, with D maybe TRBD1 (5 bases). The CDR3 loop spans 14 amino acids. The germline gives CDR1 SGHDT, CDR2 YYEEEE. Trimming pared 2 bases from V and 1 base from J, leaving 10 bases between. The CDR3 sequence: CASSFVTESYEQYF. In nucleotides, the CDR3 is TGTGCCAGCAGCTTCGTGACAGAGTCCTACGAGCAGTACTTC.

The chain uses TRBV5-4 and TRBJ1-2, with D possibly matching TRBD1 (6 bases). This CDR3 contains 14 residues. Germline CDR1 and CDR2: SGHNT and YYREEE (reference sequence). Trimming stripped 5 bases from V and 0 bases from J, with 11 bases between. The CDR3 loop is CASSAGTTNYGYTF. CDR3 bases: TGTGCCAGCAGTGCCGGGACAACTAACTATGGCTACACCTTC. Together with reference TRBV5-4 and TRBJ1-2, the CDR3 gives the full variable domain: ETGVTQSPTHLIKTRGQQVTLRCSSQSGHNTVSWYQQALGQGPQFIFQYYREEENGRGNFPPRFSGLQFPNYSSELNVNALELDDSALYLCASSAGTTNYGYTFGSGTRLTVV.

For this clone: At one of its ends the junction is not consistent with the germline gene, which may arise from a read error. The CDR3 is CATSRGQGDF. CDR3 DNA: TGTGCCACCAGCAGGGGACAAGGGGACTTC. The rearrangement links TRBV15 to TRBJ2-5, with TRBD1 as a possible D gene (6 bases). Per the germline V gene, CDR1 is LNHNV and CDR2 is YYDKDF (reference sequence). The CDR3 sequence is 10 residues long.